Presented here are 11 T cell receptor beta chains from one specimen sequenced in a study of identical twins. TCRdb fed the 5' RACE reads into MiXCR, producing one record per CDR3 protein. This table holds 420,000 or so distinct CDR3 sequences, roughly 20% found once. Sequenced material: naive T cells sorted from blood. These receptors were obtained from a man in his forties or fifties in good health.

The chain's CDR3 is CATSRARGLQETQYF. CDR3 in DNA: TGTGCCACCAGCAGAGCTCGAGGGCTCCAAGAGACCCAGTACTTC. This chain links TRBV15 with TRBJ2-5; tentative D call: TRBD2 (5 bases). This CDR3 region has 15 residues. Between the trimmed V and J ends, which lost 1 base and 1 base, there was a span of 10 bases. CDR1 and CDR2 (germline): LNHNV, YYDKDF (reference sequence).

This clonotype appeared many times. This chain links TRBV20-1 with TRBJ2-3; D remains unclear. This CDR3 region has 12 residues. Germline V gene sequence: CDR1 DFQATT, CDR2 SNEGSKA (reference sequence). V lost 4 bases, J lost 0 bases, and 5 bases lay in between. CDR3: CSAMRSTDTQYF. CDR3 coding DNA: TGCAGTGCTATGCGTAGCACAGATACGCAGTATTTT.

Only a few counts were recorded for this clonotype. The V gene is TRBV21-1, the J gene TRBJ2-7; the table names TRBD2, a call not compared with the DNA. TRBV21-1 is given as a pseudogene. The CDR3 totals 14 residues. The CDR3 bases are TGTGCCGGCCCGGGACTAAAGTCCTCCTACGAGCAGTACTTC. Translating gives CAGPGLKSSYEQYF.

This clonotype was observed a handful of times. The rearrangement links TRBV28 to TRBJ2-7; D may be TRBD1 (6 bases). Trimming shortened V by 5 bases and J by 4 bases, and 9 bases separated the two germline ends. The CDR3 extends over 12 amino acids. Per the germline V gene, CDR1 is MDHEN and CDR2 is SYDVKM. CDR3 DNA: TGTGCCAGCAGTGGAGACAGGTACGAGCAGTACTTC. Amino acids: CASSGDRYEQYF.

This sequence joins TRBV10-3 and TRBJ1-2; D gene unclear. Deletions cut 0 bases from V and 3 bases from J, with 8 bases between. Looked up from germline, CDR1 is ENHRY and CDR2 is SYGVKD. The CDR3 extends over 14 amino acids. In DNA form, the CDR3 reads TGTGCCATCAGTGAGTCTTGGAGGGACTATGGCTACACCTTC. This encodes CAISESWRDYGYTF.

The sample holds one count of this clonotype. This chain joins TRBV6-2 or TRBV6-3 and TRBJ2-7, with 8 positions matching TRBD2. Per germline, CDR1 MNHEY and CDR2 SVGEGT. The CDR3 is made up of 15 amino acids. V lost 4 bases to trimming and J lost 2 bases; unmatched junction nucleotides: 7. CDR3 bases: TGTGCCAGCAGTTCAACTAGCGGTGTTACCTACGAGCAGTACTTC. Its protein is CASSSTSGVTYEQYF.

This clonotype was seen a few times. V usage is TRBV5-1 and J usage is TRBJ2-5, with D perhaps TRBD2 (5 bases). V shed 4 bases and J shed 2 bases, with 12 bases lying between them. Germline assignment: CDR1 SGHRS and CDR2 YFSETQ. The CDR3 spans 14 residues. This CDR3 is CASSPGFGQETQYF. The CDR3 coding sequence is TGCGCCAGCAGCCCGGGGTTCGGACAAGAGACCCAGTACTTC.

This clonotype was observed a handful of times. The chain combines TRBV7-2 with TRBJ2-7; D might be TRBD2 (6 bases). CDR3 length: 14 residues. V lost 3 bases and J 6 bases, leaving 15 bases between the germline ends. The germline CDR1 and CDR2 sequences are SGHTA and FQGNSA. CDR3 coding DNA: TGTGCCAGCAGCTTGTCTCGGGAGATGGGCGAGCAGTACTTC. This gives the protein CASSLSREMGEQYF.

This clonotype showed up many times. The rearrangement links TRBV7-2 to TRBJ2-6; D ambiguous. Germline V gives CDR1 SGHTA, CDR2 FQGNSA. The CDR3 consists of 15 residues. The germline V and J ends were trimmed by 4 bases and 6 bases, with 13 bases remaining between them. CDR3 amino acids: CASSSFLAQANVLTF. CDR3 coding DNA: TGTGCCAGCAGCTCCTTTCTCGCGCAGGCCAACGTCCTGACTTTC.

This sequence joins TRBV27 and TRBJ2-3; possibly TRBD1 or TRBD2 for D (6 bases each). The germline gives CDR1 MNHEY, CDR2 SMNVEV (reference sequence). V lost 2 bases and J lost 1, with 10 bases in between. This CDR3 comprises 15 residues. The CDR3 loop reads CASSLGGPRTDTQYF. Written as DNA, the CDR3 is TGTGCCAGCAGTTTAGGGGGGCCCCGCACAGATACGCAGTATTTT.

This clonotype was counted only a few times. The chain combines TRBV12-3 or TRBV12-4 with TRBJ2-7, with D perhaps TRBD1 (6 bases). The germline V and J ends were trimmed by 5 bases and 4 bases, with 18 bases remaining between them. The CDR3 covers 15 residues. The CDR3 is CASSSGGGPSYEQYF. CDR3 nucleotides: TGTGCCAGCAGTAGTGGGGGCGGGCCGTCGTACGAGCAGTACTTC.